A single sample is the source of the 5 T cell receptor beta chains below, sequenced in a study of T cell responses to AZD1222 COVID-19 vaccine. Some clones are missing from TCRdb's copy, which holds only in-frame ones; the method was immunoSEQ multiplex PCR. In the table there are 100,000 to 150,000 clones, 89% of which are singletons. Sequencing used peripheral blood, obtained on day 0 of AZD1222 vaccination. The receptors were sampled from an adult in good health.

The CDR3 sequence is CASSVDIDYEQYF. CDR3 DNA sequence: TGTGCCAGCAGCGTAGATATAGACTACGAGCAGTACTTC. This chain joins TRBV9 and TRBJ2-7; D not certain. CDR1 is SGDLS, CDR2 YYNGEE, per germline. V gave up 0 bases and J gave up 3 bases, with 7 bases separating them. The CDR3 has 13 amino acids.

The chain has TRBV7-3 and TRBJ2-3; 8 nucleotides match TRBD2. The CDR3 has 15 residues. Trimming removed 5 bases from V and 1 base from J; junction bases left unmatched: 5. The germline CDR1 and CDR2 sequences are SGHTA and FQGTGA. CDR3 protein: CASSTSGLRTDTQYF. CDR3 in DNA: TGTGCCAGCAGCACTAGCGGCCTCCGCACAGATACGCAGTATTTT.

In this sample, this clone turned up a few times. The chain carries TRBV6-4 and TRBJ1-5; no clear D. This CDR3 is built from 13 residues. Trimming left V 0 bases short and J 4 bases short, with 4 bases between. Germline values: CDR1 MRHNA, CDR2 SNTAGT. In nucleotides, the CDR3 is TGTGCCAGCAGTGACTCTGAAAATCAGCCCCAGCATTTT. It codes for CASSDSENQPQHF.

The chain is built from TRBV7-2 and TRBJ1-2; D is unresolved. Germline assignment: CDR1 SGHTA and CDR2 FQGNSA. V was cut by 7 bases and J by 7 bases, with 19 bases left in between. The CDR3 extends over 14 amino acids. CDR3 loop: CASTQSPGSGGYTF. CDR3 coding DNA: TGTGCCAGCACCCAAAGCCCGGGGTCAGGTGGCTACACCTTC. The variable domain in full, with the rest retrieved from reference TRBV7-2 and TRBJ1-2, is GAGVSQSPSNKVTEKGKDVELRCDPISGHTALYWYRQSLGQGLEFLIYFQGNSAPDKSGLPSDRFSAERTGGSVSTLTIQRTQQEDSAVYLCASTQSPGSGGYTFGSGTRLTVV.

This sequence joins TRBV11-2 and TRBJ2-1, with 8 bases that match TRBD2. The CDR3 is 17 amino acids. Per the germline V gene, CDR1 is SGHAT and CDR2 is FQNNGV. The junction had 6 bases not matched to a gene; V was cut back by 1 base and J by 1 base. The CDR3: CASSLVGGTSSYNEQFF. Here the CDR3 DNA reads TGTGCCAGCAGCTTAGTAGGGGGGACTAGTTCCTACAATGAGCAGTTCTTC.